A selection of T cell receptor beta chains follows, all from one sample in a study of MAIT cells during Salmonella Paratyphi A infection. TCRdb re-called the 5' RACE reads with MiXCR, one entry per CDR3 protein. The sample holds around 1,600 distinct CDR3 sequences, 60% to 75% seen once. The source material was MAIT cells from blood, sampled at the last sampling point of the challenge study. These receptors all come from a person aged 18 to 70 who was deliberately infected with Salmonella Paratyphi A in a paratyphoid fever challenge study. Both conserved end residues are part of each CDR3. Where a row states a size, it is once, few, many or the class of an expanded clone; other rows omit it.

TRBV7-9	TRBJ2-7	-	CASSPQGNFYEQYF
TRBV6-1	TRBJ2-7	-	CASSESVGQRYEQYF
TRBV5-1	TRBJ2-7	-	CASSPAGDTYEQYF
TRBV7-6	TRBJ2-7	hyperexpanded	CASSLGKGTEQYF
TRBV6-4	TRBJ2-3	-	CASSLGTGATDTQYF
TRBV6-4	TRBJ2-3	-	CASSSRGGKETQYF
TRBV20-1	TRBJ2-2	-	CSAREGQGAGELFF
TRBV12-3/TRBV12-4	TRBJ2-7	-	CASSLGPAGEQYF
TRBV6-5	TRBJ2-5	few	CASSYANQGRRGETQYF
TRBV5-6	TRBJ1-5	-	CASSPGGSNQPQHF
TRBV20-1	TRBJ2-1	-	CSARDSESHEQFF
TRBV21-1	TRBJ2-1	-	CASSQGLAGPYNEQFF
TRBV5-5	TRBJ2-1	once	CASSERWTGVKNEQFF
TRBV5-6	TRBJ2-7	once	CASSLAGLAVGEQYF
TRBV20-1	TRBJ2-1	-	CSQGPGQGSSEQFF
TRBV5-1	TRBJ2-1	-	CASSLLAGYEQFF
TRBV6-6	TRBJ1-4	few	CASSPTDGPSGKLFF
TRBV29-1	TRBJ2-1	-	CSVEPGPGERQFF
TRBV5-1	TRBJ2-1	once	CASSLLDRGAYNEQFF
TRBV20-1	TRBJ1-2	-	CSASRGRRGGTQANYGYTF
TRBV20-1	TRBJ2-7	-	CSAREWTSGDTGELYF
TRBV6-1	TRBJ2-1	few	CASSETSGNYNEQFF
TRBV6-5	TRBJ2-7	few	CASRVGLGEQYF
TRBV4-2	TRBJ2-6	-	CASSQDAGTGANVLTF
TRBV20-1	TRBJ2-7	-	CSARDGGGQDRGSSYEQYF
TRBV20-1	TRBJ2-1	-	CSARRSSPQGNEQFF
TRBV4-3	TRBJ2-6	medium-sized	CASSQDWDSGANVLTF
TRBV7-2	TRBJ2-6	-	CASSLAGIQTF
TRBV20-1	TRBJ1-5	-	CSVEPGSGNQPQHF
TRBV5-1	TRBJ1-1	once	CASSGPVGRPNTEAFF
TRBV20-1	TRBJ2-5	-	CSARDGGEFETQYF
TRBV28	TRBJ2-2	-	CASSSGQGDTGELFF
TRBV6-4	TRBJ2-2	few	CAGSEGLETGELFF
TRBV7-8	TRBJ2-3	-	CASTYSRQPTHTDTQYF
TRBV5-1	TRBJ1-1	-	CASSPPGTGGFTEAFF
TRBV7-8	TRBJ2-1	-	CASSSWTGGNNEQFF
TRBV4-3	TRBJ2-5	medium-sized	CASSQALAGDVETQYF
TRBV6-2/TRBV6-3	TRBJ2-2	-	CASSYPGLAGRGGELFF
TRBV30	TRBJ2-1	-	CAWSEGGPDNEQFF
TRBV6-4	TRBJ1-6	medium-sized	CASSDGQGGESPLHF